Below are 27 T cell receptor beta chains sequenced from a single sample in a study of long-term antiretroviral therapy in people with HIV. Version v3.0 of the immunoSEQ assay ran at survey level. Sequencing was performed with immunoSEQ multiplex PCR; in TCRdb, only in-frame clones are kept and a portion is missing. The data show just over 20,000 clones, approximately 80% seen once. The material was unsorted PBMCs, obtained 0.5 years after starting antiretroviral therapy. The receptor set was obtained from a man younger than 30 with HIV.

The V and J genes are TRBV19 and TRBJ1-5; 9 bases are shared with TRBD1. This CDR3 is 14 amino acids long. CDR1 and CDR2 from the germline V gene are LNHDA and SQIVND (reference sequence). Germline trimming cut 6 bases from V and 7 bases from J; bases unmatched to any gene: 7. The CDR3 protein is CASRPGQGRQPQHF. The CDR3 DNA reads TGTGCCAGTAGACCGGGACAGGGAAGGCAGCCCCAGCATTTT.

The gene calls are TRBV7-9 and TRBJ1-2; TRBD1 agrees at 9 bases. Germline lookup yields CDR1 SEHNR and CDR2 FQNEAQ (reference sequence). The CDR3 extends over 15 amino acids. With 1 base clipped from V and 5 bases from J, the junction kept 5 bases outside the gene matches. CDR3: CASSLGDRVWYGYTF. The CDR3 nucleotides are TGTGCCAGCAGCTTAGGGGACAGGGTATGGTATGGCTACACCTTC.

This clone has more than one count but fewer than ten. The chain couples TRBV7-2 to TRBJ1-5; the D is unclear. V gave up 4 bases and J gave up 0 bases, with 10 bases separating them. The CDR3 totals 15 residues. Germline values: CDR1 SGHTA, CDR2 FQGNSA. The CDR3 DNA is TGTGCCAGCAGCTCCGACGGTTATAGCAATCAGCCCCAGCATTTT. Translating it yields CASSSDGYSNQPQHF.

The genes are TRBV7-9 and TRBJ1-1; 9 positions agree with TRBD1. The V and J ends lost 1 base and 5 bases, in that order; junction bases with no gene match: 11. CDR3 length equals 17 residues. Germline V CDR1 and CDR2: SEHNR, FQNEAQ (reference sequence). CDR3 loop: CASSLVVMDRGKTEAFF. The CDR3, as DNA: TGTGCCAGCAGCTTAGTAGTCATGGACAGGGGAAAGACTGAAGCTTTCTTT.

The rearrangement links TRBV5-1 to TRBJ2-3, with 14 bases that match TRBD2. The CDR3 spans 19 residues. V dropped 4 bases and J dropped 0; count of bases not matched to a gene: 10. CDR1 is SGHRS and CDR2 is YFSETQ in the germline V gene. The CDR3 DNA is TGCGCCAGCAGCCTTGCTGGACTAGCGGGAGGAACTAGCACAGATACGCAGTATTTT. Its protein product is CASSLAGLAGGTSTDTQYF.

The chain uses TRBV5-1 and TRBJ2-7; a weak D match, TRBD1 (6 bases). V dropped 3 bases and J dropped 4 bases, with 14 bases sitting between them. From germline, CDR1 is SGHRS and CDR2 YFSETQ. The CDR3 totals 14 residues. DNA for the CDR3: TGCGCCAGCAGCTCATTGGACAGAACTTACGAGCAGTACTTC. Encoded protein: CASSSLDRTYEQYF. The full variable domain, in which reference TRBV5-1 and TRBJ2-7 provide the parts outside the CDR3, is KAGVTQTPRYLIKTRGQQVTLSCSPISGHRSVSWYQQTPGQGLQFLFEYFSETQRNKGNFPGRFSGRQFSNSRSEMNVSTLELGDSALYLCASSSLDRTYEQYFGPGTRLTVT.

V gene TRBV7-7 combines with J gene TRBJ2-2, with D possibly TRBD1 on 6 matching bases. This CDR3 comprises 14 residues. Trimming took 1 base from V and 3 from J, leaving 6 bases between them. Germline lookup yields CDR1 SSHAT and CDR2 FNYEAQ (reference sequence). The CDR3 DNA sequence: TGTGCCAGCAGCTTAGGGACAGACACCGGGGAGCTGTTTTTT. This gives the protein CASSLGTDTGELFF.

There are a few counts of this clone. The chain employs TRBV27 and TRBJ2-7; D not certain. Per the germline V gene, CDR1 is MNHEY and CDR2 is SMNVEV (reference sequence). This CDR3 comprises 13 residues. Trimming pared 5 bases from V and 1 base from J, leaving 9 bases between. The CDR3 bases are TGTGCCAGCAGTCAGAGAGATTCCTACGAGCAGTACTTC. This codes for CASSQRDSYEQYF.

Turning to this clone: No DNA is shown, since the ends of the CDR3 on it are uncertain; the CDR3 is the one TCRdb lists. The chain has TRBV11-2 and TRBJ1-1. The CDR3 totals 14 residues, both ends included. CDR1 SGHAT and CDR2 FQNNGV come from the germline V gene. The CDR3 spells CASSLVAPGAENFF.

This chain uses TRBV6-1 with TRBJ1-4; D call uncertain. The CDR3 consists of 15 residues. In germline, CDR1 is MNHNS, CDR2 SASEGT. Between the trimmed V and J ends, which lost 5 bases and 4 bases, there was a span of 14 bases. The CDR3 is CASSLDGRINEKLFF. CDR3 bases: TGTGCCAGCAGTCTGGACGGTCGGATTAATGAAAAACTGTTTTTT.

This chain links TRBV7-2 with TRBJ2-7; 10 nucleotides line up with TRBD2. With 4 bases clipped from V and 7 bases from J, the junction kept 10 bases outside the gene matches. The CDR3 loop spans 15 amino acids. The germline CDR1 and CDR2 sequences are SGHTA and FQGNSA. CDR3 in amino acids: CASSSGTSALGEQYF. The CDR3 DNA is TGTGCCAGCAGCTCCGGGACTAGCGCCTTAGGTGAGCAGTACTTC.

This sequence joins TRBV21-1 and TRBJ2-2; TRBD2, the table's D call, lacks a check against the DNA. TRBV21-1 is a pseudogene. CDR3 length: 19 residues. The CDR3 sequence: CASSTNRVGTSSNTGELFF. In DNA, the CDR3 is TGTGCCAGCAGCACAAACAGGGTTGGGACTAGCAGCAACACCGGGGAGCTGTTTTTT.

The V call is TRBV15, the J call TRBJ1-6, with a weak D call TRBD1 (6 bases). V lost 2 bases, J lost 8 bases, and 10 bases lay in between. Germline loops: CDR1 LNHNV, CDR2 YYDKDF (reference sequence). The CDR3 extends over 14 amino acids. CDR3 nucleotides: TGTGCCACCAGCAGAACCAACAGGGATTCACCCCTCCACTTT. Translated, it gives CATSRTNRDSPLHF.

The genes are TRBV19 and TRBJ2-5; no definite D call. The germline V and J ends were trimmed by 5 bases and 4 bases, with 11 bases remaining between them. The CDR3 length is 13 residues. The germline V gene encodes CDR1 LNHDA and CDR2 SQIVND (reference sequence). CDR3 sequence (DNA): TGTGCCAGTAGTTCCCGATCGGGAGAGACCCAGTACTTC. Protein product: CASSSRSGETQYF.

This CDR3 reads CASSRQGIEQYF. CDR3 bases: TGTGCCAGCAGTCGACAGGGTATCGAGCAGTACTTC. V is TRBV6-1 and J is TRBJ2-7; 7 bases are shared with TRBD1. This CDR3 has 12 amino acids. V was pared by 5 bases and J by 6 bases, with 4 bases of the junction left unmatched. Germline CDR1 and CDR2: MNHNS and SASEGT.

This chain uses TRBV27 with TRBJ1-5; D remains unclear. Germline V CDR1 and CDR2: MNHEY, SMNVEV (reference sequence). The germline V and J ends were trimmed by 4 bases and 0 bases, with 10 bases remaining between them. This CDR3 is built from 15 residues. The CDR3 nucleotides read TGTGCCAGCAGTTCGGTAGAGTATAGCAATCAGCCCCAGCATTTT. Amino acid sequence: CASSSVEYSNQPQHF.

This chain uses TRBV5-1 with TRBJ1-2; no definite D call. V lost 0 bases and J lost 0, with 9 bases in between. Germline CDR1 and CDR2: SGHRS and YFSETQ. CDR3 length equals 15 residues. CDR3 coding DNA: TGCGCCAGCAGCTTGGAAGGGCTAGCTAACTATGGCTACACCTTC. Amino acid sequence: CASSLEGLANYGYTF. Variable domain in full (rest from reference TRBV5-1 and TRBJ1-2): KAGVTQTPRYLIKTRGQQVTLSCSPISGHRSVSWYQQTPGQGLQFLFEYFSETQRNKGNFPGRFSGRQFSNSRSEMNVSTLELGDSALYLCASSLEGLANYGYTFGSGTRLTVV.

The chain couples TRBV7-2 to TRBJ1-1, with no clear D. Trimming cost V 1 base and J 6 bases, with 12 bases left between them. The V gene's germline CDR1 is SGHTA and CDR2 FQGNSA. CDR3 length: 14 amino acids. Here the CDR3 reads CASSLGTGAAEAFF. CDR3 bases: TGTGCCAGCAGCTTAGGTACGGGTGCCGCTGAAGCTTTCTTT.

This chain joins TRBV7-8 and TRBJ2-3, with D unresolved. Germline V gene sequence: CDR1 SGHVS, CDR2 FQNEAQ. This CDR3 is 16 amino acids long. The germline V and J ends were trimmed by 0 bases and 2 bases, with 12 bases remaining between them. CDR3 in DNA: TGTGCCAGCAGCTTAGCCCAAAATCTCCCCACAGATACGCAGTATTTT. It is translated as CASSLAQNLPTDTQYF.

This clone was seen a few times. The V gene is TRBV28, the J gene TRBJ1-2; 12 bases align to TRBD1. Looked up from germline, CDR1 is MDHEN and CDR2 is SYDVKM. J gave up 3 bases and V 3 bases, and 2 bases lay outside the gene matches. The CDR3 is 15 amino acids. The CDR3 DNA is TGTGCCAGCAGTTTGGGACAGGGGGCTGACTATGGCTACACCTTC. This sequence encodes CASSLGQGADYGYTF.

CDR3 DNA: TGTGCCACACAAGAGACCCAGTACTTC. Translated: CATQETQYF. The rearrangement uses TRBV7-9 and TRBJ2-5; D gene ambiguous. The CDR3 covers 9 residues. Germline values: CDR1 SEHNR, CDR2 FQNEAQ (reference sequence). V lost 10 bases, J lost 2 bases, and 2 bases lay in between.

The V call is TRBV7-2, the J call TRBJ1-2, with no clear D. Germline CDR1 reads SGHTA; CDR2 reads FQGNSA. Trimming pared 1 base from V and 5 bases from J, leaving 8 bases between. This CDR3 contains 13 residues. The CDR3 DNA reads TGTGCCAGCAGCTTAGTGGGAGAATATGGCTACACCTTC. Protein sequence: CASSLVGEYGYTF.

The CDR3 DNA follows: TGTGCCAGCAGCGGGGGGACAGGGGGTAGAATTCAGCCCCAGCATTTT. Protein: CASSGGTGGRIQPQHF. V and J are TRBV2 and TRBJ1-5; TRBD1 matches at 11 bases. J lost 6 bases, V lost 6 bases, and 10 bases had no gene match. The CDR3 runs 16 residues. Germline CDR1 and CDR2: SNHLY and FYNNEI.

V gene TRBV7-2 combines with J gene TRBJ1-2; D uncertain. V was pared by 4 bases and J by 5 bases, with 8 bases between. The CDR3 contains 12 residues. From germline, CDR1 is SGHTA and CDR2 FQGNSA. CDR3 region: CASSSQRYGYTF. The DNA for the CDR3 is TGTGCCAGCAGCTCACAACGATATGGCTACACCTTC.

The chain carries TRBV18 and TRBJ2-5, with no clear D. Trimming shortened V by 1 base and J by 1 base, and 10 bases separated the two germline ends. CDR3 size: 15 residues. Germline loops: CDR1 KGHSH, CDR2 LQKENI. The CDR3 DNA follows: TGTGCCAGCTCACCACAGAGTGCCTTCCAAGAGACCCAGTACTTC. Translation: CASSPQSAFQETQYF.

J is TRBJ1-2 and V is TRBV10-3; a possible D gene is TRBD1 (5 bases). This CDR3 comprises 13 residues. V dropped 5 bases and J dropped 6 bases, with 13 bases sitting between them. Germline values: CDR1 ENHRY, CDR2 SYGVKD. As DNA, the CDR3 is TGTGCCATCAGTAACACCGGGACTCATGGCTACACCTTC. This encodes CAISNTGTHGYTF.

This chain joins TRBV27 and TRBJ2-3; D gene unclear. Germline V gives CDR1 MNHEY, CDR2 SMNVEV (reference sequence). Trimming took 5 bases from V and 10 from J, leaving 13 bases between them. This CDR3 spans 12 amino acids. The CDR3 sequence: CASSENGVSQYF. The CDR3 bases are TGTGCCAGCAGTGAGAATGGGGTGTCGCAGTATTTT.